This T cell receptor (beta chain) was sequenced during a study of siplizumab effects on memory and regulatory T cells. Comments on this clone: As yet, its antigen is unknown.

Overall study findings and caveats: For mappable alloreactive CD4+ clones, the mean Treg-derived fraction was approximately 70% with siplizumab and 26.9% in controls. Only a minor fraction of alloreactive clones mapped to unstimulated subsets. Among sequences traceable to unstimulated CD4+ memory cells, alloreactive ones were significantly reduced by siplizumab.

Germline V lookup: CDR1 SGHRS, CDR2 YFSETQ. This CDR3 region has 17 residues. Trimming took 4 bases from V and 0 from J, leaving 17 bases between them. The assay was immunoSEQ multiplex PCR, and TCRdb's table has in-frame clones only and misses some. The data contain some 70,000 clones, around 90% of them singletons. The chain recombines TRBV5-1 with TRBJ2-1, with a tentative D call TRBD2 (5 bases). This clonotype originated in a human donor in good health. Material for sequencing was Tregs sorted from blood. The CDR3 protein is CASSGPIVGDSYNEQFF. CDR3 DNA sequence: TGCGCCAGCAGCGGACCCATCGTGGGAGACTCCTACAATGAGCAGTTCTTC.